These 12 T cell receptor beta chains share one sample of origin, sequenced in a study of T cell responses to AZD1222 COVID-19 vaccine. The protocol was immunoSEQ multiplex PCR, while the TCRdb copy is restricted to in-frame clones and leaves out a portion. The sample records approximately 200,000 clones, approximately 89% being singletons. The sample in question was peripheral blood, obtained 28 days after the second AZD1222 dose. These TCRs come from an adult who received the AZD1222 COVID-19 vaccine.

This chain links TRBV7-3 with TRBJ2-1, with 7 nucleotides matching TRBD2. The CDR3 is made up of 15 amino acids. V lost 2 bases to trimming and J lost 9 bases; unmatched junction nucleotides: 10. The germline gives CDR1 SGHTA, CDR2 FQGTGA. CDR3 DNA sequence: TGTGCCAGCAGCTTATTTAACGACCCGGGGGGTGAGCAGTTCTTC. It codes for CASSLFNDPGGEQFF.

This sequence joins TRBV19 and TRBJ2-1; 8 nucleotides match TRBD1. This CDR3 is built from 15 residues. With 8 bases clipped from V and 4 bases from J, the junction kept 10 bases outside the gene matches. Germline lookup yields CDR1 LNHDA and CDR2 SQIVND (reference sequence). CDR3 loop: CASEGWRQGYNEQFF. DNA for the CDR3: TGTGCCAGTGAAGGTTGGAGACAGGGGTACAATGAGCAGTTCTTC.

This clone has just one count. The chain is built from TRBV5-4 and TRBJ2-6; D may be TRBD1 or TRBD2 (5 bases each). Germline loops: CDR1 SGHNT, CDR2 YYREEE (reference sequence). V was trimmed by 2 bases and J by 6 bases, leaving 12 bases between them. The CDR3 is 15 residues long. The CDR3 sequence is CASSFGGVEANVLTF. In DNA, the CDR3 is TGTGCCAGCAGCTTTGGGGGAGTCGAGGCCAACGTCCTGACTTTC.

This rearrangement joins TRBV25-1 to TRBJ1-5; possibly TRBD1 for D (5 bases). The CDR3 has 14 amino acids. Germline lookup yields CDR1 MGHDK and CDR2 SYGVNS. Between the trimmed V and J ends, which lost 4 bases and 4 bases, there was a span of 11 bases. The CDR3 DNA follows: TGTGCCAGCAGTGCAGGGATAACTAATCAGCCCCAGCATTTT. Translation gives CASSAGITNQPQHF. The complete variable domain, with remaining parts taken from reference TRBV25-1 and TRBJ1-5, reads EADIYQTPRYLVIGTGKKITLECSQTMGHDKMYWYQQDPGMELHLIHYSYGVNSTEKGDLSSESTVSRIRTEHFPLTLESARPSHTSQYLCASSAGITNQPQHFGDGTRLSIL.

V usage is TRBV5-1 and J usage is TRBJ2-3; TRBD2 aligns across 12 bases. Unmatched junction bases numbered 3, after V lost 2 bases and J lost 5 bases. The CDR3 spans 15 residues. Germline CDR1 and CDR2: SGHRS and YFSETQ. The CDR3 spells CASSLGLAGKDTQYF. The CDR3 DNA follows: TGCGCCAGCAGCTTAGGACTAGCGGGAAAAGATACGCAGTATTTT.

Written as DNA, the CDR3 is TGCGCCAGCAGCCAAGATCGGGCGCCCCTTCAAAACCTCCACTTT. This encodes CASSQDRAPLQNLHF. The chain couples TRBV4-1 to TRBJ1-6, with D uncertain. Germline V gives CDR1 MGHRA, CDR2 YSYEKL. The CDR3 is made up of 15 amino acids. V dropped 0 bases and J dropped 15 bases, with 18 bases sitting between them.

The rearrangement links TRBV28 to TRBJ2-2; TRBD2 agrees at 7 bases. The CDR3 totals 13 residues. The germline V gene has CDR1 MDHEN and CDR2 SYDVKM. With V trimmed by 7 bases and J by 3 bases, 2 bases remained unmatched. The CDR3 nucleotides read TGTGCCAGCAAGCGGGGACACACCGGGGAGCTGTTTTTT. Translating it yields CASKRGHTGELFF.

V and J are TRBV5-1 and TRBJ1-2, with D uncertain. This CDR3 has 14 amino acids. Germline loops: CDR1 SGHRS, CDR2 YFSETQ. Trimming shortened V by 0 bases and J by 1 base, and 7 bases separated the two germline ends. The CDR3: CASSLDRVNYGYTF. DNA for the CDR3: TGCGCCAGCAGCTTGGATAGGGTTAACTATGGCTACACCTTC.

CDR3 residues: CASSSAGTINQPQHF. CDR3 DNA: TGTGCCAGCTCATCCGCCGGGACTATCAATCAGCCCCAGCATTTT. V gene TRBV18 combines with J gene TRBJ1-5; the D gene is possibly TRBD1 (5 bases). Germline-derived CDR1 and CDR2 are KGHSH and LQKENI. Trimming took 5 bases from V and 3 from J, leaving 14 bases between them. This CDR3 comprises 15 residues.

The genes are TRBV7-3 and TRBJ1-1, with TRBD1 matching 9 bases. V gave up 1 base and J gave up 0 bases; unmatched junction bases: 3. The length of the CDR3 is 16 residues. Germline CDR1 SGHTA, CDR2 FQGTGA. The CDR3 region has the DNA TGTGCCAGCAGCTTAAAAGGGACAGGGTTGAACACTGAAGCTTTCTTT. This codes for CASSLKGTGLNTEAFF.

J is TRBJ2-7 and V is TRBV29-1; 8 positions agree with TRBD1. The CDR3 totals 12 residues. The ends lost 4 bases at V and 3 bases at J; junction bases unmatched: 2. The germline V gene encodes CDR1 SQVTM and CDR2 ANQGSEA. CDR3 region: CSVGQGNYEQYF. The CDR3 nucleotides are TGCAGCGTTGGACAGGGGAACTACGAGCAGTACTTC.

The chain is built from TRBV4-2 and TRBJ1-2; TRBD1 might be the D (6 bases). CDR1 and CDR2 from the germline V gene are LGHNA and YNFKEQ. Deletions cut 5 bases from V and 6 bases from J, with 19 bases between. The CDR3 spans 15 residues. CDR3 amino acids: CASSFSGEIENGYTF. The CDR3 nucleotides read TGTGCCAGCAGCTTCTCAGGGGAAATAGAGAATGGCTACACCTTC.